This T cell receptor beta chain was sequenced during a study of identical twins. Study-wide results and limits: Zero-insertion analyses could be partly confounded by invariant MAIT and iNKT cells.

The V gene's germline CDR1 is SGHRS and CDR2 YFSETQ. The V gene lost 1 base and the J gene lost 4 bases, with 10 bases spanning the gap. The CDR3 covers 14 residues. Through template switching, a universal primer site was introduced, and the cDNA contained unique molecular identifiers. One entry per CDR3 protein results from TCRdb running MiXCR on the 5' RACE reads. The profile shows about 150,000 distinct CDR3 sequences, approximately 4% of them singletons. This clonotype was seen at least ten times. The antigen is unknown. Sequencing input: memory T cells sorted from blood. The source of this sequence is a man between 18 and 35 years old in good health. V usage is TRBV5-1 and J usage is TRBJ2-3; D is possibly TRBD1 (5 bases). The CDR3 is CASSLQQVPDTQYF. The CDR3 DNA reads as TGCGCCAGCAGCTTGCAACAGGTTCCAGATACGCAGTATTTT.